Only one count was recorded for the clone carrying this T cell receptor beta chain. Antigen specificity is unknown. The data originate from a study of T cell responses to AZD1222 COVID-19 vaccine. General observations from the study: Breadth and depth of Spike-specific TCRs rose after two AZD1222 doses. Baseline seropositivity characterized only 5 or 6 AZD1222 recipients. Females outnumbered males among donors, who were mostly white British; clonal diversity was possibly underestimated. Among vaccine-associated CD4 TCRs, coverage spanned spike, with dominance at 160-218 and 743-854.

Profiling relied on immunoSEQ multiplex PCR, and the TCRdb table lists in-frame clones only, not all of them. This repertoire shows about 120,000 clones, more than 85% found once; its top ten account for 6.5% to 7.5%. Germline V lookup: CDR1 SGHAT, CDR2 FQNNGV. V was clipped by 5 bases and J by 2 bases, with 19 bases between them. This CDR3 contains 17 residues. The source is an adult who received the AZD1222 COVID-19 vaccine. V is TRBV11-2 and J is TRBJ1-5; TRBD1 might be the D (5 bases). Specimen: peripheral blood, collected 28 days after the second AZD1222 dose. In DNA form, the CDR3 reads TGTGCCAGCAGCCTTAGGTCGACAGTTGGGGGCAATCAGCCCCAGCATTTT. It codes for CASSLRSTVGGNQPQHF.